This paragraph covers one T cell receptor beta chain sequence. Antigen unknown. The read falls 3 residues short of the CDR3 end, and the missing part is taken from the germline J gene. Cervical HPV DNA detected by MY09/MY11 PCR, typed by dot-blot. The data originate from a study of T cells in women clearing cervical HPV infection. Overall study context: Control women cleared a single incident HPV16 infection within 12 months. Broader study findings: Unknown T-cell numbers per sample may underlie the richness differences.

In germline, CDR1 is SNHLY, CDR2 FYNNEI. V dropped 6 bases and J dropped 7; count of bases not matched to a gene: 9. This CDR3 is built from 16 residues. immunoSEQ multiplex PCR used an average of about 1.3 ug genomic DNA. Generated by immunoSEQ multiplex PCR, the TCRdb table keeps only in-frame clones and is missing some. The table gives tens of thousands of clones; the top ten clones make up under 10% of it. The sequencing sample was made of blood buffy coat. The chain has TRBV2 and TRBJ2-2, with 12 bases identical to TRBD2. The clonotype comes from a woman between 18 and 75 years old with a cervical HPV16 infection that either progressed to CIN3+ or cleared (not recorded which). CDR3 bases read: TGTGCCAGCAGGGGGCGGACTAGCGGGGCCATCGGGGAG. Its translation: CASRGRTSGAIGE. The entire CDR3 reads CASRGRTSGAIGELFF.